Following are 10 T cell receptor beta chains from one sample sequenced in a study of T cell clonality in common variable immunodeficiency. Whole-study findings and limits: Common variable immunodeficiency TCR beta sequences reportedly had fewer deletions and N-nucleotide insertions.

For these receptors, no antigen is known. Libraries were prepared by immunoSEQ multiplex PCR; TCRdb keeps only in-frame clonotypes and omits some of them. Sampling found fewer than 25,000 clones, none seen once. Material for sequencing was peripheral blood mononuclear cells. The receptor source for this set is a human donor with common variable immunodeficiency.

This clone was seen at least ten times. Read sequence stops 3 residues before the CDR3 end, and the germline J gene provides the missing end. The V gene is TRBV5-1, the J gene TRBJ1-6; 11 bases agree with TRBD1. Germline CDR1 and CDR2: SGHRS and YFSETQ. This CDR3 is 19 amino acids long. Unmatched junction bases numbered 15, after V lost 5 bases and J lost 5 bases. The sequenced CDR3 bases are TGCGCCAGCAGGCAAGGACAGGGGGCCTCTATCTCTGATAATTCACCC. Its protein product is CASRQGQGASISDNSP. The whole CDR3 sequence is CASRQGQGASISDNSPLHF. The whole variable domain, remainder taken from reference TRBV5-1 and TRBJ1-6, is KAGVTQTPRYLIKTRGQQVTLSCSPISGHRSVSWYQQTPGQGLQFLFEYFSETQRNKGNFPGRFSGRQFSNSRSEMNVSTLELGDSALYLCASRQGQGASISDNSPLHFGNGTRLTVT.

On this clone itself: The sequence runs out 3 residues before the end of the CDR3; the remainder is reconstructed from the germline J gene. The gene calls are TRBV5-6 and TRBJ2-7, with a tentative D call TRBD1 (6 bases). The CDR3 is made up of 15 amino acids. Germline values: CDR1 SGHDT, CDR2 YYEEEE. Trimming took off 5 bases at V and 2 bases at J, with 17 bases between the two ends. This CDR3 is CASSSTGSSPYEQYF. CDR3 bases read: TGTGCCAGCAGTTCCACAGGGAGTTCCCCCTACGAG.

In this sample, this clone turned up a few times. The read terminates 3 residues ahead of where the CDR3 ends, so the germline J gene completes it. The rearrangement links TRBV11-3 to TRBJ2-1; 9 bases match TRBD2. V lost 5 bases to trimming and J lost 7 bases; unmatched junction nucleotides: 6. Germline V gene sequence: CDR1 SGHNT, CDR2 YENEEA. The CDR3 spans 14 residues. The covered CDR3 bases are TGTGCCAGCAGCGTCACTAGCGGGCTGAATGAG. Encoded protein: CASSVTSGLNE. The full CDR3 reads CASSVTSGLNEQFF.

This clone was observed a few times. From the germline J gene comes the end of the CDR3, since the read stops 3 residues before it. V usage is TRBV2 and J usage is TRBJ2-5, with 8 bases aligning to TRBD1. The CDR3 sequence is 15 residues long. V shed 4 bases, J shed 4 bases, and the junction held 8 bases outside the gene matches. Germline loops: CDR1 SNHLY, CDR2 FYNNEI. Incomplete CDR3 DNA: TGTGCCAGCAGTGGGACAGGGTTTATTTTAGAGACC. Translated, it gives CASSGTGFILET. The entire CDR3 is CASSGTGFILETQYF.

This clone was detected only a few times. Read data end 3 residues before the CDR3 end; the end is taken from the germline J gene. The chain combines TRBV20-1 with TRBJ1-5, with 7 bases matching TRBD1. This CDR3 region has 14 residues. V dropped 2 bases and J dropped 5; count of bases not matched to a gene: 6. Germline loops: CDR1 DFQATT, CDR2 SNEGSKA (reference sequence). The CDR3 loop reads CSARKDRVDQPQHF. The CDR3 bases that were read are TGCAGTGCTAGAAAAGACAGGGTAGATCAGCCC.

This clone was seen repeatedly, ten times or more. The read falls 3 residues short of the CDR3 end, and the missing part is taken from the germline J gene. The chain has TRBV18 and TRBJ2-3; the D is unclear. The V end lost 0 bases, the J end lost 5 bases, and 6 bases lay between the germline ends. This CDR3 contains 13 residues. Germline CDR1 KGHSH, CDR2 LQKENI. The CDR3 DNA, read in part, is TGTGCCAGCTCACCACCGTCTAAAGATACG. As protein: CASSPPSKDT. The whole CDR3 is CASSPPSKDTQYF.

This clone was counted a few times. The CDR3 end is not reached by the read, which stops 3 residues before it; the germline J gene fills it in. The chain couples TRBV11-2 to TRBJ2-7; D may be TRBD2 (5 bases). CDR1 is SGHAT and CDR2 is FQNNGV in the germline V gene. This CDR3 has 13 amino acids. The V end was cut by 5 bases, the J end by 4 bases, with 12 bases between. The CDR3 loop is CASSPLTTYEQYF. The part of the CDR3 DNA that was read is TGTGCCAGCAGCCCCCTGACTACATACGAG.

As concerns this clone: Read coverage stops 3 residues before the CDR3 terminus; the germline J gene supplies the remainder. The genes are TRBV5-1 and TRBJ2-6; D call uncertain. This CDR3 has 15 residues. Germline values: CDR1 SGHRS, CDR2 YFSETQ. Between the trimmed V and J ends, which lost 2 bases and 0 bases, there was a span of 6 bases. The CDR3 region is CASSFSFSGANVLTF. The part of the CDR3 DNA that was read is TGCGCCAGCAGCTTCAGTTTCTCTGGGGCCAACGTC.

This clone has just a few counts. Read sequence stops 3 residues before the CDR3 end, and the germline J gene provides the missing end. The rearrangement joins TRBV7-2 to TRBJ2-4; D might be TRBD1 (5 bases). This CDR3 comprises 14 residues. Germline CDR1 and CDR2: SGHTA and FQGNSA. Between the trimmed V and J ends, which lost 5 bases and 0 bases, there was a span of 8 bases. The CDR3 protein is CASSADRAKNIQYF. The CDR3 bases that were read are TGTGCCAGCAGCGCCGACAGAGCCAAAAACATT.

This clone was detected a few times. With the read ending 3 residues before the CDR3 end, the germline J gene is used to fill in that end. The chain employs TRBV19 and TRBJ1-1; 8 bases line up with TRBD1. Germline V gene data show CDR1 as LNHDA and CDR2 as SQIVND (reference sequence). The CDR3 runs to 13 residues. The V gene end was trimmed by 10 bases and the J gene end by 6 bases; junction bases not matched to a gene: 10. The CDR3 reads CATRTGSIPEAFF. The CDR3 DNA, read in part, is TGTGCCACCCGGACAGGGAGTATCCCTGAA.